Below, one T cell receptor beta chain is given with its context. Its antigen is not known. Produced via immunoSEQ multiplex PCR; TCRdb's table is partial and in-frame only. The repertoire holds roughly 85,000 clones, with just over 90% as singletons. Trimming shortened V by 2 bases and J by 2 bases, and 15 bases separated the two germline ends. The CDR3 is 16 amino acids. The germline gives CDR1 MDHEN, CDR2 SYDVKM. These data come from a study of T cell responses to AZD1222 COVID-19 vaccine. Study-wide points: Females made up more of the donors, who were largely white British, and clonal diversity may have come out too low.

Second-dose timings of about 4 or about 12 weeks were pooled. The receptor's source is an adult who received the AZD1222 COVID-19 vaccine. V gene TRBV28 combines with J gene TRBJ1-2, with D perhaps matching TRBD1 (6 bases). Sequences were derived from peripheral blood, sampled 28 days after the second AZD1222 dose. CDR3 DNA sequence: TGTGCCAGCAGTTTACTCGGGGGCAGGGAGAACTATGGCTACACCTTC. This codes for CASSLLGGRENYGYTF.